Each of the 23 T cell receptor beta chains below was sequenced from the same sample in a study of blood T cell repertoires in COVID-19. Produced via immunoSEQ multiplex PCR; TCRdb's table is partial and in-frame only. The table shows fewer than 350,000 clones, with approximately 87% occurring only once. The sequenced sample was peripheral blood. The receptors were sampled from a woman between 25 and 40 years old with COVID-19, enrolled during active disease.

V usage is TRBV20-1 and J usage is TRBJ1-1; D is uncertain. V lost 8 bases and J 2 bases, leaving 9 bases between the germline ends. This CDR3 has 11 residues. Germline V gene lookup returns CDR1 DFQATT and CDR2 SNEGSKA (reference sequence). The CDR3 DNA is TGCAGTATGCTACCTAACACTGAAGCTTTCTTT. Translated: CSMLPNTEAFF.

The rearrangement joins TRBV7-2 to TRBJ2-7; 9 bases are a match to TRBD2. This CDR3 is built from 14 residues. The V segment lost 8 bases and the J segment 3 bases; nucleotides outside the gene matches: 8. CDR1 SGHTA and CDR2 FQGNSA come from the germline V gene. The CDR3 is CASALAGALYEQYF. Here the CDR3 DNA reads TGTGCCAGCGCGTTAGCGGGGGCCCTCTACGAGCAGTACTTC.

This clone came up a few times. The chain combines TRBV5-1 with TRBJ2-7; tentatively, D is TRBD2 (6 bases). V was pared by 4 bases and J by 5 bases, with 16 bases between. Germline V lookup: CDR1 SGHRS, CDR2 YFSETQ. The CDR3 spans 14 residues. This CDR3 reads CASSPGSSGHEQYF. In DNA, the CDR3 is TGCGCCAGCAGCCCTGGTAGTAGCGGCCACGAGCAGTACTTC.

The V gene is TRBV19, the J gene TRBJ1-2; D gene ambiguous. Looked up from germline, CDR1 is LNHDA and CDR2 is SQIVND (reference sequence). The V and J ends lost 3 bases and 4 bases respectively, with 18 bases between them. The CDR3 is made up of 16 amino acids. The CDR3 region has the DNA TGTGCCAGTAGTATCCGTGGCCAAGGAGGGATCTATGGCTACACCTTC. Protein product: CASSIRGQGGIYGYTF. The whole variable domain, remainder taken from reference TRBV19 and TRBJ1-2, is DGGITQSPKYLFRKEGQNVTLSCEQNLNHDAMYWYRQDPGQGLRLIYYSQIVNDFQKGDIAEGYSVSREKKESFPLTVTSAQKNPTAFYLCASSIRGQGGIYGYTFGSGTRLTVV.

The chain joins TRBV27 to TRBJ2-7; D call uncertain. The CDR3 is 11 amino acids. V lost 8 bases, J lost 2 bases, and 7 bases lay in between. CDR1 MNHEY and CDR2 SMNVEV come from the germline V gene (reference sequence). The CDR3 loop is CASGQTYEQYF. The CDR3 coding sequence is TGTGCCAGCGGGCAGACCTACGAGCAGTACTTC.

V is TRBV5-4 and J is TRBJ1-4, with 8 bases fitting TRBD1. The junction had 6 bases not matched to a gene; V was cut back by 0 bases and J by 11 bases. The germline V gene has CDR1 SGHNT and CDR2 YYREEE (reference sequence). CDR3 length equals 14 residues. CDR3 amino acids: CASSLVGRGQKLFF. In DNA form, the CDR3 reads TGTGCCAGCAGCTTGGTGGGCAGGGGGCAGAAACTGTTTTTT. The full variable domain, its missing parts supplied by reference TRBV5-4 and TRBJ1-4, is ETGVTQSPTHLIKTRGQQVTLRCSSQSGHNTVSWYQQALGQGPQFIFQYYREEENGRGNFPPRFSGLQFPNYSSELNVNALELDDSALYLCASSLVGRGQKLFFGSGTQLSVL.

This clone showed up just a few times. The chain recombines TRBV4-1 with TRBJ1-5; tentative D call: TRBD1 (6 bases). The CDR3 is 14 residues long. In germline, CDR1 is MGHRA, CDR2 YSYEKL. Trimming removed 3 bases at V and 7 bases at J, with 13 bases between. The CDR3 DNA reads TGCGCCAGCAGCCAGGGGACAATTTACCAGCCCCAGCATTTT. Its protein product is CASSQGTIYQPQHF.

The chain combines TRBV5-1 with TRBJ2-1, with 8 bases that match TRBD2. J was trimmed by 3 bases and V by 4 bases; bases with no gene match: 6. CDR3 length: 15 residues. Germline V CDR1 and CDR2: SGHRS, YFSETQ. The CDR3 reads CASSPAGTSYNEQFF. For the CDR3, the DNA is TGCGCCAGCAGCCCCGCCGGGACTAGCTACAATGAGCAGTTCTTC.

This clone was seen a handful of times. The chain recombines TRBV7-2 with TRBJ2-7; perhaps TRBD2 as D (5 bases). The CDR3 is 12 residues long. Germline assignment: CDR1 SGHTA and CDR2 FQGNSA. Trimming removed 3 bases at V and 9 bases at J, with 12 bases between. CDR3 coding DNA: TGTGCCAGCAGCTTTGCGACGGCGGGGCAGTACTTC. It yields the protein CASSFATAGQYF.

This clone has more than one count but fewer than ten. The V gene is TRBV7-9, the J gene TRBJ2-6; a weak D match, TRBD1 (6 bases). Trimming took 2 bases from V and 3 from J, leaving 20 bases between them. The CDR3 covers 19 residues. Germline-derived CDR1 and CDR2 are SEHNR and FQNEAQ (reference sequence). CDR3 nucleotides: TGTGCCAGCAGCTTAAGGGACAAAAGCGGCCCGGGTGGGGCCAACGTCCTGACTTTC. This translates into CASSLRDKSGPGGANVLTF.

The chain has TRBV29-1 and TRBJ2-7; 8 bases are shared with TRBD2. In germline, CDR1 is SQVTM, CDR2 ANQGSEA. The CDR3 spans 13 residues. The V segment lost 7 bases and the J segment 0 bases; nucleotides outside the gene matches: 5. In DNA form, the CDR3 reads TGCAGCGCCGGGGGGGACCACTCCTACGAGCAGTACTTC. This codes for CSAGGDHSYEQYF.

This sequence joins TRBV5-4 and TRBJ2-1; TRBD1 is a possible D gene (5 bases). Germline-derived CDR1 and CDR2 are SGHNT and YYREEE (reference sequence). This CDR3 is 15 amino acids long. V lost 2 bases, J lost 5 bases, and 14 bases lay in between. CDR3 DNA sequence: TGTGCCAGCAGCTTTGATTTGGGGCCAAACAATGAGCAGTTCTTC. It is translated as CASSFDLGPNNEQFF.

The chain combines TRBV27 with TRBJ1-4, with TRBD1 identical over 9 bases. This CDR3 is 15 amino acids long. The germline CDR1 and CDR2 sequences are MNHEY and SMNVEV (reference sequence). The ends lost 10 bases at V and 1 base at J; junction bases unmatched: 7. In nucleotides, the CDR3 is TGTGCCACCCGGACAGGGGCCCTAACTAATGAAAAACTGTTTTTT. It yields the protein CATRTGALTNEKLFF.

The chain links TRBV5-1 to TRBJ2-2; 8 nucleotides align to TRBD1. This CDR3 comprises 15 residues. Germline V CDR1 and CDR2: SGHRS, YFSETQ. Germline trimming cut 1 base from V and 3 bases from J; bases unmatched to any gene: 2. The CDR3 loop is CASSLTGGYTGELFF. In DNA, the CDR3 is TGCGCCAGCAGCTTGACAGGGGGATACACCGGGGAGCTGTTTTTT.

J is TRBJ2-5 and V is TRBV2; possible D gene TRBD1, 6 bases. This CDR3 comprises 13 residues. CDR1 and CDR2 (germline): SNHLY, FYNNEI. Trimming took 4 bases from V and 6 from J, leaving 12 bases between them. The CDR3 reads CASSAGTLKTQYF. CDR3 coding DNA: TGTGCCAGCAGTGCCGGGACACTGAAGACCCAGTACTTC.

V is TRBV6-5 and J is TRBJ2-7; D perhaps matches TRBD2 (6 bases). The CDR3 extends over 15 amino acids. CDR1 MNHEY and CDR2 SVGAGI come from the germline V gene. The V and J ends lost 5 bases and 4 bases respectively, with 18 bases between them. CDR3 in DNA: TGTGCCAGCAGTCGCGGGGACCTTACCCCTTACGAGCAGTACTTC. Amino acid sequence: CASSRGDLTPYEQYF.

This rearrangement joins TRBV10-3 to TRBJ2-5; D is unclear. This CDR3 is built from 14 residues. V lost 0 bases to trimming and J lost 5 bases, with 10 bases between them. Germline V gene sequence: CDR1 ENHRY, CDR2 SYGVKD. This chain's CDR3 is CAISESNNEETQYF. Here the CDR3 DNA reads TGTGCCATCAGTGAGTCGAATAATGAGGAGACCCAGTACTTC.

This clone was detected only once. The V call is TRBV2, the J call TRBJ1-6; D is undetermined. There are 14 residues in the CDR3. CDR1 and CDR2 from the germline V gene are SNHLY and FYNNEI. V was clipped by 6 bases and J by 0 bases, with 6 bases between them. DNA for the CDR3: TGTGCCAGCAGGGGGAGCTCCTATAATTCACCCCTCCACTTT. Amino acids: CASRGSSYNSPLHF.

The chain carries TRBV5-1 and TRBJ1-6, with 9 bases identical to TRBD1. V gave up 4 bases and J gave up 8 bases; unmatched junction bases: 4. This CDR3 contains 14 residues. The germline CDR1 and CDR2 sequences are SGHRS and YFSETQ. The CDR3 region has the DNA TGCGCCAGCAGCGTGGACAGGGGCCATTCACCCCTCCACTTT. Translating gives CASSVDRGHSPLHF. The variable domain in full, completed from reference TRBV5-1 and TRBJ1-6, reads KAGVTQTPRYLIKTRGQQVTLSCSPISGHRSVSWYQQTPGQGLQFLFEYFSETQRNKGNFPGRFSGRQFSNSRSEMNVSTLELGDSALYLCASSVDRGHSPLHFGNGTRLTVT.

This CDR3 reads CARPNRGVTYEQYF. As DNA, the CDR3 is TGTGCCAGGCCCAACAGGGGTGTAACCTACGAGCAGTACTTC. V is TRBV27 and J is TRBJ2-7, with 7 positions matching TRBD1. The CDR3 runs 14 residues. The germline V gene has CDR1 MNHEY and CDR2 SMNVEV (reference sequence). The V gene end was trimmed by 9 bases and the J gene end by 2 bases; junction bases not matched to a gene: 10.

This clone was seen a single time. The genes are TRBV20-1 and TRBJ1-2; D gene ambiguous. V was clipped by 3 bases and J by 1 base, with 6 bases between them. This CDR3 has 12 residues. Germline loops: CDR1 DFQATT, CDR2 SNEGSKA (reference sequence). The CDR3 region is CSASSSNYGYTF. For the CDR3, the DNA is TGCAGTGCTAGTAGTAGTAACTATGGCTACACCTTC.

The chain is built from TRBV27 and TRBJ1-4; TRBD1 might be the D (5 bases). The V gene's germline CDR1 is MNHEY and CDR2 SMNVEV (reference sequence). The CDR3 is made up of 17 amino acids. The V end lost 6 bases, the J end lost 5 bases, and 22 bases lay between the germline ends. The CDR3 sequence: CASSHTYMGGLNEKLFF. The CDR3 DNA follows: TGTGCCAGCAGCCACACTTACATGGGGGGACTAAATGAAAAACTGTTTTTT.

The chain has TRBV5-6 and TRBJ1-1, with a possible D match to TRBD1 (5 bases). Trimming shortened V by 4 bases and J by 4 bases, and 14 bases separated the two germline ends. The CDR3 is 14 residues long. Germline-derived CDR1 and CDR2 are SGHDT and YYEEEE. The CDR3 loop is CASSPELGGTEAFF. CDR3 bases: TGTGCCAGCAGCCCCGAATTGGGGGGCACTGAAGCTTTCTTT. The full variable domain, its missing parts supplied by reference TRBV5-6 and TRBJ1-1, is DAGVTQSPTHLIKTRGQQVTLRCSPKSGHDTVSWYQQALGQGPQFIFQYYEEEERQRGNFPDRFSGHQFPNYSSELNVNALLLGDSALYLCASSPELGGTEAFFGQGTRLTVV.